This TCR beta chain appears in the sequencing data of a study of regulatory T cells in long-lasting Graves disease. Combining iRepertoire HTBI primers with Arm-PCR of CDR3 regions, the authors built TCR beta libraries. TCRdb ran MiXCR on the multiplex PCR reads and lists one entry per CDR3 protein. The data hold hundreds of thousands of distinct CDR3 sequences, with 15% to 20% observed a single time. Trimming cost V 2 bases and J 9 bases, with 10 bases left between them. The length of the CDR3 is 12 residues. The V gene's germline CDR1 is MNHEY and CDR2 SVGAGI. This clonotype came up a few times. The time point is: newly diagnosed GD, antithyroid drugs for less than 3 months. The authors made the TCR library using RNA they extracted from PBMCs. This sample also appeared in a second study, on T cells in Graves' hyperthyroidism and ophthalmopathy. In that study: Graves' hyperthyroidism was deemed stable given no ophthalmopathy progression within 18 months.

This sequence was found in a woman aged 30 to 39 with Graves disease. Sequencing was performed on peripheral blood mononuclear cells (PBMCs), taken at new diagnosis, from a patient treated with antithyroid drugs. This chain links TRBV6-5 with TRBJ1-2; D not certain. The CDR3 here is CASSYGPPSYTF. The CDR3, as DNA: TGTGCCAGCAGTTACGGGCCCCCAAGCTACACCTTC.